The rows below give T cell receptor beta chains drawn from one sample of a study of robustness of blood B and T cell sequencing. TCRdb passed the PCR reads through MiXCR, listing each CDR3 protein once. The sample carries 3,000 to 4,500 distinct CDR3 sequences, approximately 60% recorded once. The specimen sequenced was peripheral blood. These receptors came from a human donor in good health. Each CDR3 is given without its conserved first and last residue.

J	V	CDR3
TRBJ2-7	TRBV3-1	ASSRGSYEQY
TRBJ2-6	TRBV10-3	AISVSGTASVLT
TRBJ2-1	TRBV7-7	ASSPDLSSYNEQF
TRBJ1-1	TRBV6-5	ASSYTPLGTGVNTEAF
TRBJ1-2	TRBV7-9	ASRPTGQGYGYT
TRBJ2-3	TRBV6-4	ASSDGTSGTDTQY
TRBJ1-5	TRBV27	ASSPLGNQPQH
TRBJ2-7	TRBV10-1	ASSRDFSSYEQY
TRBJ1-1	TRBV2	ASSTYPGTGGAKAF
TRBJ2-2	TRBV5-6	ASSFNSGELF
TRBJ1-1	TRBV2	ASSTGQGRTEAF
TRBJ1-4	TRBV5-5	ASSWATNEKLF
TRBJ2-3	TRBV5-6	ASSLLLRGRGDTQY
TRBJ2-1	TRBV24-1	ATSDSGALNNEQF
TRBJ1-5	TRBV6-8	ASSALSAGHNQPQH
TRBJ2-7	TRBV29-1	SVRTPGTSIEQY
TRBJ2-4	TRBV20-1	SAREGTLTQNIQY
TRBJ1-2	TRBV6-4	ASSDRDYGYT
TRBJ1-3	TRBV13	ASSRRASIAAGNTIY
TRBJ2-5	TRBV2	ASTSGTFKETQY
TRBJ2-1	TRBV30	AWSTQAYNEQF
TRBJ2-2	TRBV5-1	ASSFRTGNTGELF
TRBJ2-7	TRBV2	ASSESGQIYEQY
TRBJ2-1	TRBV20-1	SAASSAVSSYNEQF
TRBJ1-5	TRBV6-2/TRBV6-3	ASTKGPGQGDQPQH
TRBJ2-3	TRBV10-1	ASSESTGGTEYTDTQY